The rows below give T cell receptor beta chains drawn from one sample of a study of CD8 T cells in Susac syndrome. Each CDR3 protein gets one entry after TCRdb re-called the immunoSEQ multiplex PCR reads with MiXCR. The table lists about 29,000 distinct CDR3 sequences, 94% of them singletons, with 0.27% in the top ten. The sample taken for sequencing was CD8+ T cells from PBMCs. These TCRs come from a human donor in good health. Each CDR3 is given with its conserved first and last residue. D genes are given only for firm matches. Only part of the rows carry a size: once, few, many, or a class if the clone is expanded.

TRBJ2-7 | NA | TRBV13 | NA | TGTGCCAGCAGCGCGGGGGAGCAGTACTTC | CASSAGEQYF
TRBJ1-1 | NA | TRBV5-8 | once | TGTGCCAGCAGCTTGATGGTGGGAGTGAATACTGAAGCTTTCTTT | CASSLMVGVNTEAFF
TRBJ2-1 | TRBD2 | TRBV29-1 | NA | TGCAGCGTTGACGGACTAGCGGGGGGGCAGGGAAATGAGCAGTTCTTC | CSVDGLAGGQGNEQFF
TRBJ2-7 | NA | TRBV20-1 | NA | TGCAGTGCTAGAGAAGGCTCCTACGAGCAGTACTTC | CSAREGSYEQYF
TRBJ2-1 | NA | TRBV6-2/TRBV6-3 | NA | TGTGCCAGCAGTTACTCGGGACCCCGTGAGCAGTTCTTC | CASSYSGPREQFF
TRBJ2-4 | NA | TRBV19 | NA | TGTGCCAGTAAGACCACTGACCTAGCCAAAAACATTCAGTACTTC | CASKTTDLAKNIQYF
TRBJ2-1 | NA | TRBV6-1 | NA | TGTGCCAGCAGTGAAGCGCGGTCAGGGGTGAATTGGAATGAGCAGTTCTTC | CASSEARSGVNWNEQFF
TRBJ2-4 | NA | TRBV29-1 | NA | TGTTGCGTTGTAGCTCCGGGCAAAAACATTCAGTACTTC | CCVVAPGKNIQYF
TRBJ1-2 | NA | TRBV19 | NA | TGTGCCAGTAGCCGTGGGGGAGTTACTCACTATGGCTACACCTTC | CASSRGGVTHYGYTF
TRBJ2-7 | TRBD1 | TRBV7-9 | NA | TGTGCCAGCAGCTCAGCCGCACAGGGGTACGAGCAGTACTTC | CASSSAAQGYEQYF
TRBJ2-1 | NA | TRBV4-3 | NA | TGCGCCAGCAGCCAAGACCGGGCGGACAATGAGCAGTTCTTC | CASSQDRADNEQFF
TRBJ1-2 | NA | TRBV29-1 | NA | TGCAGCGTTGAGGTTGGGGGTGCTAACTATGGCTACACCTTC | CSVEVGGANYGYTF
TRBJ2-7 | TRBD1 | TRBV4-1 | NA | TGCGCCAGCAGCCAAGGGACAGGGGGCGGGTACGAGCAGTACTTC | CASSQGTGGGYEQYF
TRBJ2-1 | TRBD1 | TRBV20-1 | NA | TGCAGTGCGGTACGGACAGGGAGTTACAATGAGCAGTTCTTC | CSAVRTGSYNEQFF
TRBJ2-7 | TRBD1 | TRBV7-9 | NA | TGTGCCAGCAGCTCGGCGACAGGGGAACTACCCTACGAGCAGTACTTC | CASSSATGELPYEQYF
TRBJ1-1 | NA | TRBV12-3/TRBV12-4 | NA | TGTGCCAGCAGTTTAGGATCCCACTTGAAATCAGTCACTGAAGCTTTCTTT | CASSLGSHLKSVTEAFF
TRBJ2-5 | TRBD2 | TRBV7-9 | NA | TGTGCCAGCAGCACGACTAGCGGGGAGTCGGAGACCCAGTACTTC | CASSTTSGESETQYF
TRBJ1-2 | TRBD1 | TRBV27 | NA | TGTGCCAGCAGTTCCCGAATGGGGACAGGGTACTCTTGGGCCTATGGCTACACCTTC | CASSSRMGTGYSWAYGYTF
TRBJ2-7 | NA | TRBV20-1 | NA | TGCAGTGCTAGAGATCAGAAGGAAGCCTACGAGCAGTACTTC | CSARDQKEAYEQYF
TRBJ2-1 | TRBD1 | TRBV4-1 | NA | TGCGCCAGCAGCCAAGACCCGGGACAGCACCAGTTCTTC | CASSQDPGQHQFF
TRBJ2-2 | TRBD1 | TRBV4-3 | NA | TGCGCCAGCAGCGGAGGGACAGGGGTCAACACCGGGGAGCTGTTTTTT | CASSGGTGVNTGELFF
TRBJ2-1 | NA | TRBV11-2 | once | TGTGCCAGCAGTCCGGGCGTTTACAATGAGCAGTTCTTC | CASSPGVYNEQFF
TRBJ2-5 | NA | TRBV18 | NA | TGTGCCAGCTCACCCAGAGACCCCGAAGAGACCCAGTACTTC | CASSPRDPEETQYF
TRBJ2-7 | NA | TRBV21-1 | NA | TGTGCCAGCAGCGTGTACAGGGGTTGCTACGAGCAGTACTTC | CASSVYRGCYEQYF
TRBJ1-2 | TRBD1 | TRBV7-2 | NA | TGTGCCAGCAGCCCAGGGACAGGGTGGTATTATGGCTACACCTTC | CASSPGTGWYYGYTF
TRBJ2-2 | NA | TRBV19 | NA | TGTGCCAGTAGTATAGATGGGGCAGGGGAGAACACCGGGGAGCTGTTTTTT | CASSIDGAGENTGELFF
TRBJ1-1 | NA | TRBV10-2 | NA | TGCGCCAGCAGCCCTCTGGCAGGGCGTAGGAACACTGAAGCTTTCTTT | CASSPLAGRRNTEAFF
TRBJ2-1 | NA | TRBV4-3 | NA | TGCGCCAGCAGCCAAGAAGAGGATTACCCCTACAATGAGCAGTTCTTC | CASSQEEDYPYNEQFF
TRBJ2-4 | NA | TRBV29-1 | NA | TGCAGCGTTGTGGAGCGCGCGCCGCCGATGGGCCCAAAGGTTAAACTAGCCAAAAACATTCAGTACTTC | CSVVERAPPMGPKVKLAKNIQYF